Listed below are T cell receptor beta chains from one sample, sequenced in a study of blood T cell repertoires in COVID-19. Only in-frame clones appear in the TCRdb table, and some are missing; sequencing was by immunoSEQ multiplex PCR. The sample records around 130,000 clones, 70% to 90% being singletons. Sequenced material: peripheral blood. All receptors come from a human donor in a cohort sampled during active COVID-19. The CDR3 runs from the conserved cysteine through the conserved F or W. Clone size appears in some rows only: once, few, many, or a class for an expanded clone.

clone_size: .
v_call: TRBV30
cdr3_aa: CAWSGSRLAGAQETQYF

clone_size: .
v_call: TRBV12-3/TRBV12-4
cdr3_aa: CASTRSGQNGYTF

clone_size: medium-sized
v_call: TRBV10-1
cdr3_aa: CASSESLAGDILSSYNEQFF

clone_size: .
v_call: TRBV6-5
cdr3_aa: CASRHRGPQPQHF

clone_size: .
v_call: TRBV5-4
cdr3_aa: CASSSAGGGETDTQYF

clone_size: .
v_call: TRBV2
cdr3_aa: CASRGGQGQFGYTF

clone_size: .
v_call: TRBV29-1
cdr3_aa: CSARGGEYTEAFF

clone_size: .
v_call: TRBV3-1/TRBV3-2
cdr3_aa: CASSQGGRGSTDTQYF

clone_size: .
v_call: TRBV10-3
cdr3_aa: CAISTQRGQGGNEQFF

clone_size: .
v_call: TRBV2
cdr3_aa: CASLSGGAVHEQFF

clone_size: .
v_call: TRBV27
cdr3_aa: CASMRGTNTGELFF

clone_size: .
v_call: TRBV5-6
cdr3_aa: CASSWDTGSNEQFF

clone_size: few
v_call: TRBV7-2
cdr3_aa: CASSPRQGNYEQYF

clone_size: .
v_call: TRBV3-1/TRBV3-2
cdr3_aa: CASSRLSGGGTDTQYF

clone_size: .
v_call: TRBV10-3
cdr3_aa: CAISQSTVGEKLFF

clone_size: .
v_call: TRBV18
cdr3_aa: CASSQESTGAGQYF

clone_size: .
v_call: TRBV10-2
cdr3_aa: CASSGWGRGTEAFF

clone_size: .
v_call: TRBV11-2
cdr3_aa: CASSGSTGLLPLHF

clone_size: many
v_call: TRBV7-9
cdr3_aa: CASSSTQGPGELFF

clone_size: .
v_call: TRBV2
cdr3_aa: CASNMDRGPSPLHF

clone_size: .
v_call: TRBV5-1
cdr3_aa: CASSFRQGADEQYF

clone_size: once
v_call: TRBV11-2
cdr3_aa: CASSGQGAEAFF

clone_size: few
v_call: TRBV3-1/TRBV3-2
cdr3_aa: CASRQTGVLTGELFF

clone_size: .
v_call: TRBV9
cdr3_aa: CASSVVLTGEYNSPLHF

clone_size: once
v_call: TRBV19
cdr3_aa: CASSSGGVANEKLFF

clone_size: once
v_call: TRBV19
cdr3_aa: CASSTISAGANVLTF

clone_size: .
v_call: TRBV7-7
cdr3_aa: CASSLGTGSGANVLTF

clone_size: .
v_call: TRBV14
cdr3_aa: CASSQQGRSGANVLTF

clone_size: .
v_call: TRBV7-9
cdr3_aa: CASSLGGTGLYEQYF

clone_size: .
v_call: TRBV9
cdr3_aa: CASSVEQGRGTLHF

clone_size: once
v_call: TRBV5-1
cdr3_aa: CASSHRQGSTEAFF

clone_size: .
v_call: TRBV18
cdr3_aa: CASSRLGQENTGELFF

clone_size: .
v_call: TRBV7-2
cdr3_aa: CASSLTSGGGSNEQFF